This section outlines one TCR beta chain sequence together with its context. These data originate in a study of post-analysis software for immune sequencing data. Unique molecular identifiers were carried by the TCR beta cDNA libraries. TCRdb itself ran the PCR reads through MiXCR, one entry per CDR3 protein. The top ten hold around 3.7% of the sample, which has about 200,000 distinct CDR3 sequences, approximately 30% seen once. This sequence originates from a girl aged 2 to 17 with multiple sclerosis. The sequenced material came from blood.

The CDR3 region is CASSVRGRMNTEAFF. The CDR3 region has the DNA TGCGCCAGCAGCGTACGGGGGAGGATGAACACTGAAGCTTTCTTT. This chain links TRBV5-1 with TRBJ1-1, with TRBD1 as a possible D gene (5 bases). The CDR3 is 15 amino acids. CDR1 SGHRS and CDR2 YFSETQ come from the germline V gene. V lost 4 bases to trimming and J lost 0 bases, with 13 bases between them. Complete variable domain (other parts from reference TRBV5-1 and TRBJ1-1): KAGVTQTPRYLIKTRGQQVTLSCSPISGHRSVSWYQQTPGQGLQFLFEYFSETQRNKGNFPGRFSGRQFSNSRSEMNVSTLELGDSALYLCASSVRGRMNTEAFFGQGTRLTVV.